This TCR beta chain came from a study of control samples from healthy donors and cancer patients. Profiling relied on immunoSEQ multiplex PCR, and the TCRdb table lists in-frame clones only, not all of them. The table shows about 170,000 clones, with around 95% occurring only once. The TCR was taken from a woman aged 55-70 years in good health. Sequenced: blood.

In nucleotides, the CDR3 is TGTGCCAGCTCACCCCCCGGAGAGGGAAACACTGAAGCTTTCTTT. It is translated as CASSPPGEGNTEAFF. The chain is built from TRBV18 and TRBJ1-1; unclear D gene. The germline gives CDR1 KGHSH, CDR2 LQKENI. This CDR3 is built from 15 residues. V was cut by 3 bases and J by 2 bases, with 13 bases left in between.